This T cell receptor beta chain comes out of a study of CD8+ T cells in alopecia areata. Study-level results: Many expanded lesional clones persisted during tofacitinib (in both scalp and blood).

This CDR3 has 14 residues. Germline CDR1 and CDR2: ENHRY and SYGVKD. Trimming took 6 bases from V and 1 from J, leaving 11 bases between them. Concerning this clone: Its antigen is as yet unknown.

Noted treatment: oral pan-JAK inhibitor, 5-10 mg twice daily. Peripheral blood and lesional scalp punch biopsies were taken from alopecia areata patients. As the sequencing template, cDNA was produced by extracting RNA and reverse transcribing it. Some clones are missing from TCRdb's copy, which holds only in-frame ones; the method was immunoSEQ multiplex PCR. The sample includes roughly 3,500 clones, 65% to 80% of them seen just once. The V and J genes are TRBV10-3 and TRBJ2-3, with a tentative D call TRBD1 (5 bases). Material: skin, obtained at week 24, from a patient treated with tofacitinib. The sequence was obtained from a human donor with alopecia areata. CDR3 loop: CAIRDSSGTDTQYF. The CDR3 DNA reads as TGTGCCATCAGAGACAGCTCTGGCACAGATACGCAGTATTTT.